One and the same sample provided the 25 T cell receptor beta chains below, sequenced in a study of Ad26.COV2.S vaccination and SARS-CoV-2 variants. Treatment meaning: some 20 received Ad26.COV2.S at low or high dose, single or two shots; five or six received placebo; per-sample allocation not given. After the first vaccine or placebo injection, samples were drawn on day 63. Clones were sequenced by immunoSEQ multiplex PCR, and TCRdb holds only the in-frame ones, with some missing. The table shows 300,000 to 400,000 clones, with roughly 87% occurring only once. The sequenced sample was peripheral blood, obtained in a trial of Ad26.COV2.S vaccine versus placebo. These receptors were obtained from a person aged 18-65 years who received the Ad26.COV2.S COVID-19 vaccine or a placebo.

About this clone: Other nucleotide sequences in the sample specify the same CDR3. The rearrangement joins TRBV12-3 or TRBV12-4 to TRBJ2-7; D is undetermined. The CDR3 extends over 11 amino acids. V dropped 6 bases and J dropped 5 bases, with 8 bases sitting between them. The CDR3 spells CASSFRNEQYF. Here the CDR3 DNA reads TGTGCCAGCAGCTTCCGTAACGAGCAGTACTTC.

This sequence joins TRBV28 and TRBJ1-2, with 7 bases identical to TRBD1. With V trimmed by 5 bases and J by 3 bases, 12 bases remained unmatched. CDR1 and CDR2 from the germline V gene are MDHEN and SYDVKM. The CDR3 is made up of 16 amino acids. The CDR3 DNA reads TGTGCCAGCAGTCCCTCCGCGGGACAGAGCCACTATGGCTACACCTTC. Translation: CASSPSAGQSHYGYTF.

This clone showed up just once. The CDR3 DNA reads TGTGCCAGCAGTGATGGCAGGCCCTCCATGGAGACCCAGTACTTC. Translation: CASSDGRPSMETQYF. V gene TRBV2 combines with J gene TRBJ2-5; D remains unclear. Trimming removed 3 bases from V and 5 bases from J, with 16 bases in between. Germline CDR1 and CDR2: SNHLY and FYNNEI. The CDR3 contains 15 residues.

As concerns this clone: Other nucleotide sequences in the sample specify the same CDR3. The DNA of the CDR3 is TGTGCCAGCTCACCGAGAGAGACCCAGTACTTC. It translates to CASSPRETQYF. V is TRBV18 and J is TRBJ2-5; D gene unclear. With 3 bases removed from V and 4 bases from J, the gap between germline ends came to 3 bases. This CDR3 spans 11 amino acids. Germline lookup yields CDR1 KGHSH and CDR2 LQKENI.

V gene TRBV7-8 combines with J gene TRBJ2-1; D is tentatively TRBD1 or TRBD2 (5 bases each). The V end was cut by 5 bases, the J end by 6 bases, with 17 bases between. The CDR3 totals 15 residues. Germline loops: CDR1 SGHVS, CDR2 FQNEAQ. CDR3 sequence (DNA): TGTGCCAGCAGCCGAGGGGCAGGGTGGATCAATGAGCAGTTCTTC. Translation gives CASSRGAGWINEQFF.

The chain employs TRBV14 and TRBJ1-4; TRBD1 agrees at 9 bases. Germline assignment: CDR1 SGHDN and CDR2 FVKESK. V was pared by 4 bases and J by 0 bases, with 15 bases of the junction left unmatched. CDR3 size: 20 residues. CDR3 DNA sequence: TGTGCCAGCAGCCCGGGCCTAGGGACAGGGCGCTTCGCAACTAATGAAAAACTGTTTTTT. It translates to CASSPGLGTGRFATNEKLFF.

V usage is TRBV9 and J usage is TRBJ2-3; possibly TRBD1 or TRBD2 for D (6 bases each). V lost 0 bases to trimming and J lost 6 bases, with 17 bases between them. Per the germline V gene, CDR1 is SGDLS and CDR2 is YYNGEE. The CDR3 is 16 amino acids. This CDR3 is CASSVVSGGAWDTQYF. The CDR3 DNA follows: TGTGCCAGCAGCGTAGTTTCCGGGGGCGCTTGGGATACGCAGTATTTT.

The chain recombines TRBV29-1 with TRBJ1-1; no reliable D call. The CDR3 is 15 residues long. The V gene's germline CDR1 is SQVTM and CDR2 ANQGSEA. V was pared by 2 bases and J by 3 bases, with 16 bases between. CDR3 in amino acids: CSVELQRRWDTEAFF. The CDR3 DNA reads TGCAGCGTTGAACTGCAGCGCAGATGGGACACTGAAGCTTTCTTT.

The CDR3 protein is CATRGVRDTEAFF. The CDR3 DNA follows: TGTGCCACCAGGGGGGTGAGGGACACTGAAGCTTTCTTT. The rearrangement uses TRBV12-3 or TRBV12-4 and TRBJ1-1; TRBD1 aligns across 7 bases. The CDR3 has 13 residues. V trimming: 10 bases; J trimming: 3 bases; junction bases outside the gene matches: 8.

V gene TRBV5-1 combines with J gene TRBJ2-3, with TRBD2 identical over 10 bases. This CDR3 spans 17 amino acids. The V gene's germline CDR1 is SGHRS and CDR2 YFSETQ. V lost 3 bases and J lost 5; bases outside the gene matches: 12. Written as DNA, the CDR3 is TGCGCCAGCAGCTCCCACCCAGCGGGGGGGGATGGAGATACGCAGTATTTT. Translated, it gives CASSSHPAGGDGDTQYF.

J is TRBJ1-1 and V is TRBV18; D not resolved. The CDR3 totals 13 residues. Looked up from germline, CDR1 is KGHSH and CDR2 is LQKENI. V was shortened by 2 bases and J by 6 bases, with 10 bases between the two germline ends. DNA of the CDR3: TGTGCCAGCTCACCAGAGTTGGCTTCTGAAGCTTTCTTT. Translating gives CASSPELASEAFF. Using reference TRBV18 and TRBJ1-1 for the parts outside the CDR3, the full variable domain is NAGVMQNPRHLVRRRGQEARLRCSPMKGHSHVYWYRQLPEEGLKFMVYLQKENIIDESGMPKERFSAEFPKEGPSILRIQQVVRGDSAAYFCASSPELASEAFFGQGTRLTVV.

This chain joins TRBV27 and TRBJ1-5, with TRBD1 identical over 8 bases. V lost 5 bases and J lost 4; bases outside the gene matches: 10. The CDR3 loop spans 16 amino acids. The germline V gene has CDR1 MNHEY and CDR2 SMNVEV (reference sequence). CDR3 protein: CASSRQGARFNQPQHF. The CDR3, as DNA: TGTGCCAGCAGTCGCCAGGGGGCGAGGTTTAATCAGCCCCAGCATTTT.

The rearrangement uses TRBV30 and TRBJ1-3, with D uncertain. Trimming pared 2 bases from V and 0 bases from J, leaving 5 bases between. The CDR3 runs 13 residues. Looked up from germline, CDR1 is GTSNPN and CDR2 is SVGIG (reference sequence). CDR3 protein: CAWSQISGNTIYF. CDR3 bases: TGTGCCTGGAGTCAAATCTCTGGAAACACCATATATTTT.

The chain joins TRBV15 to TRBJ1-4; 7 nucleotides match TRBD1. V was pared by 4 bases and J by 7 bases, with 9 bases of the junction left unmatched. This CDR3 region has 15 residues. Germline CDR1 is LNHNV and CDR2 is YYDKDF (reference sequence). The CDR3 region has the DNA TGTGCCACCAGCATAGGAACAGGGGTCTTTGAAAAACTGTTTTTT. Protein: CATSIGTGVFEKLFF.

The genes are TRBV2 and TRBJ1-2; weak D call: TRBD1 (6 bases). Germline V gene lookup returns CDR1 SNHLY and CDR2 FYNNEI. Trimming took off 5 bases at V and 4 bases at J, with 14 bases between the two ends. The CDR3 consists of 14 residues. In DNA form, the CDR3 reads TGTGCCAGCAGTTCTGACAGGACCCTCTATGGCTACACCTTC. Amino acids: CASSSDRTLYGYTF.

The chain recombines TRBV4-1 with TRBJ1-1, with D perhaps TRBD1 (5 bases). V was cut by 6 bases and J by 6 bases, with 17 bases left in between. Germline V lookup: CDR1 MGHRA, CDR2 YSYEKL. This CDR3 region has 14 residues. The CDR3 nucleotides are TGCGCCAGCAGTACGGGACCAACTACCGCTGAAGCTTTCTTT. This sequence encodes CASSTGPTTAEAFF.

For this clone: Other DNA sequences within the sample encode an identical CDR3. The gene calls are TRBV18 and TRBJ1-1; D might be TRBD1 (5 bases). CDR3 size: 14 residues. Germline values: CDR1 KGHSH, CDR2 LQKENI. Trimming removed 2 bases at V and 0 bases at J, with 7 bases between. The CDR3 DNA is TGTGCCAGCTCACCAGGCAGGGTGAACACTGAAGCTTTCTTT. This encodes CASSPGRVNTEAFF.

The rearrangement links TRBV2 to TRBJ2-7, with D possibly TRBD2 on 6 matching bases. The germline V gene encodes CDR1 SNHLY and CDR2 FYNNEI. The CDR3 totals 14 residues. Trimming cost V 5 bases and J 4 bases, with 15 bases left between them. CDR3 nucleotide sequence: TGTGCCAGCAGTCCAGGCGGGGTATTATACGAGCAGTACTTC. Translating gives CASSPGGVLYEQYF. The variable domain in full, with the rest retrieved from reference TRBV2 and TRBJ2-7, is EPEVTQTPSHQVTQMGQEVILRCVPISNHLYFYWYRQILGQKVEFLVSFYNNEISEKSEIFDDQFSVERPDGSNFTLKIRSTKLEDSAMYFCASSPGGVLYEQYFGPGTRLTVT.

CDR3 loop: CATGGDVNQPQHF. The CDR3 DNA reads TGTGCCACAGGGGGGGACGTCAATCAGCCCCAGCATTTT. The chain has TRBV10-3 and TRBJ1-5; TRBD1 matches 7 bases. The CDR3 consists of 13 residues. Germline assignment: CDR1 ENHRY and CDR2 SYGVKD. The V segment lost 10 bases and the J segment 3 bases; nucleotides outside the gene matches: 6.

This chain links TRBV7-2 with TRBJ1-2; 9 bases line up with TRBD1. From germline, CDR1 is SGHTA and CDR2 FQGNSA. CDR3 length equals 14 residues. The V segment lost 0 bases and the J segment 4 bases; nucleotides outside the gene matches: 0. This CDR3 reads CASSLAQGAYGYTF. CDR3 sequence (DNA): TGTGCCAGCAGCTTAGCACAGGGGGCCTATGGCTACACCTTC.

This chain links TRBV19 with TRBJ1-2; D not resolved. The ends were cut back, 0 bases at V and 3 bases at J, with 2 bases in the middle. There are 12 residues in the CDR3. The germline V gene has CDR1 LNHDA and CDR2 SQIVND (reference sequence). Here the CDR3 reads CASSIDDYGYTF. The CDR3 DNA reads as TGTGCCAGTAGTATAGATGACTATGGCTACACCTTC.

The rearrangement links TRBV6-2 or TRBV6-3 to TRBJ2-3, with D possibly matching TRBD1 (6 bases). The CDR3 is made up of 11 amino acids. V lost 6 bases, J lost 11 bases, and 12 bases lay in between. Germline values: CDR1 MNHEY, CDR2 SVGEGT. CDR3 loop: CASSLQGRQYF. The CDR3 nucleotides are TGTGCCAGCAGCCTACAGGGTAGGCAGTATTTT.

CDR3 DNA: TGTGCCAGCAGCTTGGAGGGGGCCCACGAGCAGTACTTC. Its protein product is CASSLEGAHEQYF. The chain joins TRBV13 to TRBJ2-7, with D maybe TRBD1 (7 bases). Germline V gene data show CDR1 as PRHDT and CDR2 as FYEKMQ (reference sequence). Trimming pared 3 bases from V and 5 bases from J, leaving 11 bases between. This CDR3 is 13 amino acids long.

J is TRBJ2-7 and V is TRBV19, with 7 positions matching TRBD2. Trimming cost V 6 bases and J 3 bases; bases outside gene matches: 8. The CDR3 has 14 amino acids. Per germline, CDR1 LNHDA and CDR2 SQIVND (reference sequence). The CDR3 here is CASSRSGTNYEQYF. CDR3 in DNA: TGTGCCAGTAGCCGGTCTGGGACTAACTACGAGCAGTACTTC.

The J gene is TRBJ1-3, the V gene TRBV7-6; D call uncertain. The V and J ends lost 6 bases and 0 bases respectively, with 18 bases between them. In germline, CDR1 is SGHVS, CDR2 FNYEAQ. This CDR3 has 17 amino acids. CDR3 DNA sequence: TGTGCCAGCAGAAAAGATGGGGAGACCCTCTCTGGAAACACCATATATTTT. It translates to CASRKDGETLSGNTIYF.